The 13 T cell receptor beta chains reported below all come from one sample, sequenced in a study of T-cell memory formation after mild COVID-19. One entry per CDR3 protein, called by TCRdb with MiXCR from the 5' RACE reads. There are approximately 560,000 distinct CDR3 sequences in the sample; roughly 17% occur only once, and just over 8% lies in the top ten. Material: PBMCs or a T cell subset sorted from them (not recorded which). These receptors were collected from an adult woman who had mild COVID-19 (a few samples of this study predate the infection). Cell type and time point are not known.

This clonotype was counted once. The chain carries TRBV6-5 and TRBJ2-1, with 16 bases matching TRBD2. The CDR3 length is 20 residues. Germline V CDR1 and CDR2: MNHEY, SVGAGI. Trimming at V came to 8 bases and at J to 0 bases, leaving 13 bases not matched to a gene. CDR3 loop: CASRAPPGLAGGRSYNEQFF. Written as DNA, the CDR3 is TGTGCCAGCCGCGCACCGCCGGGACTAGCGGGAGGGCGCTCCTACAATGAGCAGTTCTTC.

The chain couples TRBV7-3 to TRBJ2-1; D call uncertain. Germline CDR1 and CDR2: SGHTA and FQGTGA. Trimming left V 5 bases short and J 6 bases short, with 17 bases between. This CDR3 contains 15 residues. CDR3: CASSRDIPPSNEQFF. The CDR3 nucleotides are TGTGCCAGCAGCCGAGACATTCCCCCTAGCAATGAGCAGTTCTTC.

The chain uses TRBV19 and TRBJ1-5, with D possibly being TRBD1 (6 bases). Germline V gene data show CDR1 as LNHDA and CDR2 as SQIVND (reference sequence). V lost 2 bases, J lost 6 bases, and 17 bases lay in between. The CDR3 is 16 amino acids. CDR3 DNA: TGTGCCAGTAGTATACTCGGGGGGGCAGGGACTCAGCCCCAGCATTTT. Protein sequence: CASSILGGAGTQPQHF.

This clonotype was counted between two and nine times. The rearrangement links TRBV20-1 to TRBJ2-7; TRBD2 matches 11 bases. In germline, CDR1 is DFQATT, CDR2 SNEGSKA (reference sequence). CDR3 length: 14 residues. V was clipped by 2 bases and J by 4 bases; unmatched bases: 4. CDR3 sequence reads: CSARTSGSWYEQYF. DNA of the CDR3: TGCAGTGCTAGAACTAGCGGGAGTTGGTACGAGCAGTACTTC.

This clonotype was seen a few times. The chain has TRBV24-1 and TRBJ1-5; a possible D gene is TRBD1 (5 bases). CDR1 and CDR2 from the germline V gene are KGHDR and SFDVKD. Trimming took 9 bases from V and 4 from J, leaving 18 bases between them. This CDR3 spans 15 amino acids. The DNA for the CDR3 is TGTGCCACCGGCCCTTCGACCTGGGGGAATCAGCCCCAGCATTTT. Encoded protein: CATGPSTWGNQPQHF.

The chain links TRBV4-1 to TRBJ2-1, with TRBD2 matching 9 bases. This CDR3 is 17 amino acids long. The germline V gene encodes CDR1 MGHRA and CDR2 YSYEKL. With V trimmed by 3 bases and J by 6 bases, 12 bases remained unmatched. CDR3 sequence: CASSHSGAGGLSNEQFF. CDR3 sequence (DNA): TGCGCCAGCAGCCATTCGGGCGCGGGGGGGTTGAGCAATGAGCAGTTCTTC.

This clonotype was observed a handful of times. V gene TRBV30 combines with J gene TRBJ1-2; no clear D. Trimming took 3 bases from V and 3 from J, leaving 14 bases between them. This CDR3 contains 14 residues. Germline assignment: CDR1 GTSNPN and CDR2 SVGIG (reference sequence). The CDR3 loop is CAWSVVGNYYGYTF. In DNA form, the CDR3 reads TGTGCCTGGAGCGTCGTGGGGAATTACTATGGCTACACCTTC.

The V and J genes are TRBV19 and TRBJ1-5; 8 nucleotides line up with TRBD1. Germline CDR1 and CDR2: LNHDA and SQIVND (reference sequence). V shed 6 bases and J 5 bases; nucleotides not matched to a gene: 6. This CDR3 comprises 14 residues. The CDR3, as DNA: TGTGCCAGTAGCGAAGACAGGGGTGATCAGCCCCAGCATTTT. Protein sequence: CASSEDRGDQPQHF.

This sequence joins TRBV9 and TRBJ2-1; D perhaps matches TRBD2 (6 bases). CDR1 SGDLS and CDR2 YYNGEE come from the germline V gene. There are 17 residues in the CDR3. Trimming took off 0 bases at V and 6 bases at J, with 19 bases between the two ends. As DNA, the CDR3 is TGTGCCAGCAGCGTAGGAGCGGGTACACTACAATCCAATGAGCAGTTCTTC. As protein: CASSVGAGTLQSNEQFF.

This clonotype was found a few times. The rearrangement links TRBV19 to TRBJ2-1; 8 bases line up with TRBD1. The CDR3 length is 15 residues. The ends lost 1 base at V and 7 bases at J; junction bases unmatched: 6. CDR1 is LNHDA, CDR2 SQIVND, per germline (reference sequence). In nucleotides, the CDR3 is TGTGCCAGTAGTATAGGGACAGGGTTGGGGAATGAGCAGTTCTTC. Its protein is CASSIGTGLGNEQFF. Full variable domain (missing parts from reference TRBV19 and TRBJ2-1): DGGITQSPKYLFRKEGQNVTLSCEQNLNHDAMYWYRQDPGQGLRLIYYSQIVNDFQKGDIAEGYSVSREKKESFPLTVTSAQKNPTAFYLCASSIGTGLGNEQFFGPGTRLTVL.

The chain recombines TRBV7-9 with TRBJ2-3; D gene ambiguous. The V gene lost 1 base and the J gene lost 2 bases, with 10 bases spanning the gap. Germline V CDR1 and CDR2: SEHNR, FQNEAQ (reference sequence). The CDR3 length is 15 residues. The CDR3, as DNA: TGTGCCAGCAGCTTAGACCAGGTCGACACAGATACGCAGTATTTT. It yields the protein CASSLDQVDTDTQYF.

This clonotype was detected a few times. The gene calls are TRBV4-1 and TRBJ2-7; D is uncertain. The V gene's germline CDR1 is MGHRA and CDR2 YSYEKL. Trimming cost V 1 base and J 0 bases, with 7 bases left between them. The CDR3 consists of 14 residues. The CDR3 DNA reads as TGCGCCAGCAGCCAAGTTTACAGCTCCTACGAGCAGTACTTC. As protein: CASSQVYSSYEQYF.

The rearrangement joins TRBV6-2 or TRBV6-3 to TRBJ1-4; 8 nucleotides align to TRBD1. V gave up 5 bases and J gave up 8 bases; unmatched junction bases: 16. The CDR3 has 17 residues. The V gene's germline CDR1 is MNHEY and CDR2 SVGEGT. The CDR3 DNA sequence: TGTGCCAGCAGTGAGCGCCAGTCAGGGGGCGGATACGAAAAACTGTTTTTT. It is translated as CASSERQSGGGYEKLFF.